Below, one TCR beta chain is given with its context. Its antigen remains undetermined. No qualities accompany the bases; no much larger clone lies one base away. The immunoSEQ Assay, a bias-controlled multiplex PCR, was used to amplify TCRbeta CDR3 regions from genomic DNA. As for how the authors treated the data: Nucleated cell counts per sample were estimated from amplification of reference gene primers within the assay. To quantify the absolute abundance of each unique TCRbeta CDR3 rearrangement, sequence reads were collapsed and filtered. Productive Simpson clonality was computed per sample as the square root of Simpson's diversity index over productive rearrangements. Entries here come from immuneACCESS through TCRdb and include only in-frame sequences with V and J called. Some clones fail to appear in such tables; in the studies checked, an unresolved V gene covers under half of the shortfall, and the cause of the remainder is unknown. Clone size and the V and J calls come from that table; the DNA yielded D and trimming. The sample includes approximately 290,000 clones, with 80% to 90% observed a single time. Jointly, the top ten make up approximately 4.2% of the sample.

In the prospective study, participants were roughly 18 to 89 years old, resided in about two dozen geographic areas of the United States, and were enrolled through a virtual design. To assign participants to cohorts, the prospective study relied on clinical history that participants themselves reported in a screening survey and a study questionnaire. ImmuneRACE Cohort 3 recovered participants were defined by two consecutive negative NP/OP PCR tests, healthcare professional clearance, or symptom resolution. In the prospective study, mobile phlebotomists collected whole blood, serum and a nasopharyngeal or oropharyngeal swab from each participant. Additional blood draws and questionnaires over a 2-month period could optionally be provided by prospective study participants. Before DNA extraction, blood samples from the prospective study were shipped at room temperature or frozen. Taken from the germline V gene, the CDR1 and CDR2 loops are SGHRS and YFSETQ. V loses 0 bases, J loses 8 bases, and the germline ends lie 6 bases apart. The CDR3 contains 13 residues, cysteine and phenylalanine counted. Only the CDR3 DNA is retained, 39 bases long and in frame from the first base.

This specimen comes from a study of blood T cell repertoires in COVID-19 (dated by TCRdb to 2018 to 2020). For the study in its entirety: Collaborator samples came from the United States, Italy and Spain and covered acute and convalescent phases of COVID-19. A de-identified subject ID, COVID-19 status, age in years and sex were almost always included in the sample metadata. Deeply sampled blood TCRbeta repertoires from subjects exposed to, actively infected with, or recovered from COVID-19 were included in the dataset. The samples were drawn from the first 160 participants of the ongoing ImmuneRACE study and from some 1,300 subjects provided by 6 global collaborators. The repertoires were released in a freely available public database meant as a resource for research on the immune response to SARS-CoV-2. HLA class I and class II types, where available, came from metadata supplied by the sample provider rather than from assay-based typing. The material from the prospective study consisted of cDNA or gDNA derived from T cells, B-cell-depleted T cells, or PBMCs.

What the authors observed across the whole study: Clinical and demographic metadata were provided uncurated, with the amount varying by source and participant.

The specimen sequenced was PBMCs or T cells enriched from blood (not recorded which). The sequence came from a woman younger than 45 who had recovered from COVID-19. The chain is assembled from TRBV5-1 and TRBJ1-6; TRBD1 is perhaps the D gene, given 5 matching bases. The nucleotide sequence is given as TGCGCCAGCAGCTTGGGACAGTATTCACCCCTCCACTTT. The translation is CASSLGQYSPLHF.